The 26 T cell receptor beta chains given below trace back to one sample, sequenced in a study of blood T cell repertoires in COVID-19. The assay was immunoSEQ multiplex PCR, and TCRdb's table has in-frame clones only and misses some. The table shows a few hundred thousand clones, with approximately 90% occurring only once. The sequencing input was peripheral blood. The receptors come from a woman in her 30s with COVID-19, enrolled during active disease.

With respect to this clone: The identical CDR3 is also encoded by other nucleotide sequences in the sample. This chain uses TRBV7-2 with TRBJ2-5, with 9 bases matching TRBD1. With V trimmed by 0 bases and J by 5 bases, 1 base remained unmatched. Per the germline V gene, CDR1 is SGHTA and CDR2 is FQGNSA. CDR3 length equals 14 residues. CDR3 DNA sequence: TGTGCCAGCAGCTTAGCGGGACAGGGTGAGACCCAGTACTTC. Translated, it gives CASSLAGQGETQYF.

This chain connects TRBV7-2 to TRBJ1-1; D ambiguous. Germline values: CDR1 SGHTA, CDR2 FQGNSA. V lost 5 bases, J lost 4 bases, and 11 bases lay in between. This CDR3 is 13 amino acids long. CDR3 bases: TGTGCCAGCAGCCCCCCGGGTAGCACTGAAGCTTTCTTT. Amino acid sequence: CASSPPGSTEAFF.

This chain links TRBV11-2 with TRBJ1-5; 8 bases match TRBD1. The CDR3 sequence is 16 residues long. Looked up from germline, CDR1 is SGHAT and CDR2 is FQNNGV. V shed 5 bases, J shed 3 bases, and the junction held 9 bases outside the gene matches. The CDR3 DNA follows: TGTGCCAGCAGCCCCAATGGACAGGGCGACAATCAGCCCCAGCATTTT. Protein sequence: CASSPNGQGDNQPQHF.

V and J are TRBV5-5 and TRBJ1-1, with D hard to call. This CDR3 is built from 14 residues. The V gene lost 6 bases and the J gene lost 2 bases, with 14 bases spanning the gap. Per the germline V gene, CDR1 is SGHKS and CDR2 is YYEKEE (reference sequence). The CDR3 DNA reads as TGTGCCAGCAACCCGTTGGAGTCTAACACTGAAGCTTTCTTT. Translating gives CASNPLESNTEAFF.

In its sample, this clone was seen once. The chain carries TRBV11-2 and TRBJ1-4; a possible D gene is TRBD1 (5 bases). The CDR3 sequence is 14 residues long. Trimming removed 7 bases at V and 8 bases at J, with 17 bases between. CDR1 and CDR2 (germline): SGHAT, FQNNGV. The CDR3 loop is CASTTYNRGEKLFF. In DNA, the CDR3 is TGTGCCAGCACCACATACAATAGGGGCGAAAAACTGTTTTTT.

V gene TRBV5-6 combines with J gene TRBJ2-5; 7 nucleotides agree with TRBD1. The V gene's germline CDR1 is SGHDT and CDR2 YYEEEE. V shed 2 bases, J shed 4 bases, and the junction held 2 bases outside the gene matches. The CDR3 extends over 13 amino acids. CDR3 loop: CASSLGTAETQYF. CDR3 sequence (DNA): TGTGCCAGCAGCTTAGGGACAGCAGAGACCCAGTACTTC.

The rearrangement links TRBV15 to TRBJ1-2, with D perhaps matching TRBD1 (5 bases). The V end was cut by 2 bases, the J end by 5 bases, with 12 bases between. Germline CDR1 is LNHNV and CDR2 is YYDKDF (reference sequence). CDR3 size: 14 residues. DNA for the CDR3: TGTGCCACCAGCAGATTTTCAGGGACTTATGGCTACACCTTC. Amino acids: CATSRFSGTYGYTF.

The CDR3 DNA is TGCAGCGTTGTCCTTTCTAATAGACTAGCGGGGGATGAGCAGTACTTC. Residues: CSVVLSNRLAGDEQYF. The chain carries TRBV29-1 and TRBJ2-7, with 12 bases identical to TRBD2. The CDR3 loop spans 16 amino acids. Germline trimming cut 4 bases from V and 7 bases from J; bases unmatched to any gene: 14. The germline V gene has CDR1 SQVTM and CDR2 ANQGSEA.

The rearrangement joins TRBV7-8 to TRBJ1-6; 8 bases map to TRBD1. CDR1 SGHVS and CDR2 FQNEAQ come from the germline V gene. The CDR3 is 18 residues long. V lost 0 bases and J lost 2; bases outside the gene matches: 6. CDR3 sequence (DNA): TGTGCCAGCAGCTTAGCCCTGACAGGGGAGGCCTATAATTCACCCCTCCACTTT. As protein: CASSLALTGEAYNSPLHF.

The chain employs TRBV9 and TRBJ1-6; D call uncertain. CDR1 is SGDLS and CDR2 is YYNGEE in the germline V gene. V was clipped by 3 bases and J by 4 bases, with 8 bases between them. The CDR3 is 14 amino acids. The chain's CDR3 is CASSGGLYNSPLHF. CDR3 nucleotides: TGTGCCAGCAGCGGTGGGCTTTATAATTCACCCCTCCACTTT.

The chain joins TRBV6-1 to TRBJ1-5; TRBD1 agrees at 10 bases. Germline assignment: CDR1 MNHNS and CDR2 SASEGT. V shed 4 bases and J 7 bases; nucleotides not matched to a gene: 10. This CDR3 contains 16 residues. The CDR3: CASSGGDRGTRQPQHF. The CDR3 DNA sequence: TGTGCCAGCAGTGGAGGGGACAGGGGAACGAGGCAGCCCCAGCATTTT.

This clone was recorded many times. Additional DNA sequences in this sample encode the identical CDR3. J is TRBJ1-5 and V is TRBV19; D may be TRBD1 (6 bases). The germline V gene encodes CDR1 LNHDA and CDR2 SQIVND (reference sequence). Between the trimmed V and J ends, which lost 9 bases and 2 bases, there was a span of 8 bases. The CDR3 consists of 12 residues. The CDR3 DNA reads as TGTGCCAGCAGGGGAGGCAATCAGCCCCAGCATTTT. Amino acid sequence: CASRGGNQPQHF.

This clone came up a few times. The chain carries TRBV12-3 or TRBV12-4 and TRBJ2-7; D ambiguous. The CDR3 is 11 residues long. Trimming took 4 bases from V and 3 from J, leaving 4 bases between them. The CDR3 sequence is CASSSGYEQYF. CDR3 nucleotide sequence: TGTGCCAGCAGTTCGGGCTACGAGCAGTACTTC.

The chain couples TRBV7-8 to TRBJ2-2, with 9 positions matching TRBD1. V dropped 4 bases and J dropped 0; count of bases not matched to a gene: 3. CDR3 size: 16 residues. From germline, CDR1 is SGHVS and CDR2 FQNEAQ. CDR3 DNA: TGTGCCAGCAGCTCACAGGGGGCCGCGAACACCGGGGAGCTGTTTTTT. The encoded protein is CASSSQGAANTGELFF.

This chain uses TRBV5-1 with TRBJ2-2; no clear D. Trimming cost V 9 bases and J 6 bases, with 6 bases left between them. The germline V gene has CDR1 SGHRS and CDR2 YFSETQ. The CDR3 has 10 residues. The CDR3 loop is CAKPAGELFF. CDR3 in DNA: TGCGCCAAACCAGCCGGGGAGCTGTTTTTT.

V gene TRBV10-3 combines with J gene TRBJ2-1, with 15 bases matching TRBD2. Germline-derived CDR1 and CDR2 are ENHRY and SYGVKD. V gave up 4 bases and J gave up 8 bases; unmatched junction bases: 6. CDR3 length: 16 amino acids. This CDR3 is CAISAPGLAGGYEQFF. For the CDR3, the DNA is TGTGCCATCAGTGCCCCGGGACTAGCGGGGGGCTATGAGCAGTTCTTC.

V usage is TRBV6-6 and J usage is TRBJ1-6; TRBD1 aligns across 10 bases. The V segment lost 4 bases and the J segment 9 bases; nucleotides outside the gene matches: 3. This CDR3 is built from 14 residues. CDR1 is MNHNY and CDR2 is SVGAGI in the germline V gene (reference sequence). The CDR3 DNA sequence: TGTGCCAGCAGTTTGACAGGGGGCGGTTCACCCCTCCACTTT. Translating gives CASSLTGGGSPLHF.

This clone was seen only once. The V and J genes are TRBV7-9 and TRBJ2-2; TRBD1 agrees at 8 bases. The CDR3 extends over 19 amino acids. With V trimmed by 4 bases and J by 0 bases, 13 bases remained unmatched. Germline V gene data show CDR1 as SEHNR and CDR2 as FQNEAQ (reference sequence). The chain's CDR3 is CASSSNLLAGGTNTGELFF. The CDR3 DNA sequence: TGTGCCAGCAGCTCAAACCTCCTGGCAGGGGGCACGAACACCGGGGAGCTGTTTTTT.

V is TRBV7-9 and J is TRBJ1-6; D remains ambiguous. The germline CDR1 and CDR2 sequences are SEHNR and FQNEAQ (reference sequence). The V and J ends lost 1 base and 8 bases respectively, with 3 bases between them. This CDR3 spans 12 amino acids. The CDR3 DNA reads as TGTGCCAGCAGCTTAGGAGATTCACCCCTCCACTTT. Its translation is CASSLGDSPLHF. Full variable domain (outside the CDR3, taken from reference TRBV7-9 and TRBJ1-6): DTGVSQNPRHKITKRGQNVTFRCDPISEHNRLYWYRQTLGQGPEFLTYFQNEAQLEKSRLLSDRFSAERPKGSFSTLEIQRTEQGDSAMYLCASSLGDSPLHFGNGTRLTVT.

This rearrangement joins TRBV7-8 to TRBJ2-2, with 13 bases fitting TRBD2. CDR3 length: 16 amino acids. V lost 6 bases to trimming and J lost 6 bases; unmatched junction nucleotides: 7. Germline-derived CDR1 and CDR2 are SGHVS and FQNEAQ. The CDR3: CASRQTSGGDSGELFF. DNA of the CDR3: TGTGCCAGCAGACAAACTAGCGGGGGGGATTCCGGGGAGCTGTTTTTT.

The chain employs TRBV11-3 and TRBJ2-7; 7 bases agree with TRBD1. The CDR3 consists of 14 residues. Germline trimming cut 4 bases from V and 4 bases from J; bases unmatched to any gene: 7. CDR1 is SGHNT, CDR2 YENEEA, per germline. The CDR3 protein is CASSSWTGDYEQYF. In DNA, the CDR3 is TGTGCCAGCAGCTCCTGGACAGGCGATTACGAGCAGTACTTC.

The rearrangement links TRBV5-6 to TRBJ1-1, with TRBD1 as a possible D gene (5 bases). The CDR3 covers 14 residues. Trimming removed 4 bases at V and 1 base at J, with 11 bases between. CDR1 SGHDT and CDR2 YYEEEE come from the germline V gene. As DNA, the CDR3 is TGTGCCAGCAGCGACAGTAGGGGGAACACTGAAGCTTTCTTT. Translation gives CASSDSRGNTEAFF.

This clone has just one count. The chain is built from TRBV9 and TRBJ2-5; 10 bases line up with TRBD1. After removal of 3 bases from V and 5 bases from J, the junction contained 4 bases not matched to a gene. The CDR3 loop spans 14 amino acids. Germline values: CDR1 SGDLS, CDR2 YYNGEE. CDR3 residues: CASSGQGAWETQYF. The CDR3 nucleotides read TGTGCCAGCAGCGGACAGGGGGCATGGGAGACCCAGTACTTC.

The chain is built from TRBV9 and TRBJ2-2; 7 positions agree with TRBD2. J lost 5 bases, V lost 2 bases, and 9 bases had no gene match. Per germline, CDR1 SGDLS and CDR2 YYNGEE. The CDR3 has 16 residues. The CDR3 sequence is CASSVTAGQTTGELFF. In nucleotides, the CDR3 is TGTGCCAGCAGCGTCACAGCGGGGCAGACGACCGGGGAGCTGTTTTTT.

The genes are TRBV19 and TRBJ1-2; TRBD1 aligns across 9 bases. The junction had 3 bases not matched to a gene; V was cut back by 3 bases and J by 4 bases. The CDR3 covers 14 residues. Germline values: CDR1 LNHDA, CDR2 SQIVND (reference sequence). The CDR3 spells CASSMGQGPYGYTF. The DNA of the CDR3 is TGTGCCAGTAGTATGGGACAGGGTCCCTATGGCTACACCTTC.

The J gene is TRBJ2-7, the V gene TRBV6-5; 7 bases line up with TRBD1. Losses at the gene ends were 8 bases for V and 6 bases for J; bases not matched to a gene: 4. There are 11 residues in the CDR3. Germline V gene sequence: CDR1 MNHEY, CDR2 SVGAGI. The CDR3 bases are TGTGCCAGCGTGACAGGGTCCGAGCAGTACTTC. This encodes CASVTGSEQYF.